This record concerns one T cell receptor beta chain sequence. This may be a read error: a much more frequent sequence differs by one nucleotide. What was amplified from RNA transcripts were TCR beta CDR3 regions. TCR CDR3 underwent first-round RT-PCR with the HTBI primer set. TCRdb reprocessed the multiplex PCR reads via MiXCR and lists one record per CDR3 protein. The sample records approximately 300,000 distinct CDR3 sequences, approximately 15% being singletons. This specimen belongs to a study of T cells in Graves' hyperthyroidism and ophthalmopathy. Each diagnosis was grounded in clinical symptoms, serum thyroxine and TRAb, thyroid ultrasound, and orbital computed tomography. Germline loops: CDR1 DFQATT, CDR2 SNEGSKA (reference sequence). V gave up 3 bases and J gave up 1 base, with 10 bases separating them. The CDR3 contains 13 residues.

The rearrangement links TRBV20-1 to TRBJ2-7, with D maybe TRBD1 (5 bases). The sample taken for sequencing was blood. The sequence was obtained from a woman in her sixties or seventies with Graves' ophthalmopathy. CDR3 in amino acids: CSARGRASYEQYF. In DNA, the CDR3 is TGCAGTGCTAGGGGCAGGGCTTCCTACGAGCAGTACTTC.